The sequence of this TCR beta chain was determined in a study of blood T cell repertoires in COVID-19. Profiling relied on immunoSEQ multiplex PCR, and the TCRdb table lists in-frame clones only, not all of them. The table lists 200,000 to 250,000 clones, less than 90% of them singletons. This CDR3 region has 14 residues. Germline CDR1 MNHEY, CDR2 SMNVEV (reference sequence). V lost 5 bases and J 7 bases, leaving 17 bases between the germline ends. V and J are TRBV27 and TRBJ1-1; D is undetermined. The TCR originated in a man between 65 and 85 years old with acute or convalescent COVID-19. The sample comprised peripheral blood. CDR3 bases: TGTGCCAGCAGTCCCACGGGCGGCGGGAATGAAGCTTTCTTT. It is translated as CASSPTGGGNEAFF.